This T cell receptor beta chain was identified during a study of shared clonotypes between healthy human individuals. Study-wide points: Exclusively blood specimens were collected; tissue repertoires likely differ. Naive subsets usually exceeded memory subsets in estimated richness.

Repertoires were generated with immunoSEQ multiplex PCR, while TCRdb's copy carries only in-frame clones and drops some. The sample has some 2 million clones, about 95% seen once; the top ten hold 0.9% to 1.5%. CD45RO-negative cells were positively selected for CCR7, leaving out terminally differentiated effector memory CD45RA+ cells. The germline gives CDR1 GTSNPN, CDR2 SVGIG (reference sequence). Trimming took 2 bases from V and 8 from J; bases not matched to a gene: 12. CDR3 length: 16 residues. With respect to this clone: The target antigen is unknown.

This receptor was obtained from a man between 18 and 35 years old in good health. Sequenced material: naive CD8+ T cells sorted from blood. This chain uses TRBV30 with TRBJ1-4; 9 bases map to TRBD1. The CDR3 sequence: CAWSTGGETSREKLFF. The DNA of the CDR3 is TGTGCCTGGAGTACAGGGGGCGAGACCTCGCGGGAAAAACTGTTTTTT.